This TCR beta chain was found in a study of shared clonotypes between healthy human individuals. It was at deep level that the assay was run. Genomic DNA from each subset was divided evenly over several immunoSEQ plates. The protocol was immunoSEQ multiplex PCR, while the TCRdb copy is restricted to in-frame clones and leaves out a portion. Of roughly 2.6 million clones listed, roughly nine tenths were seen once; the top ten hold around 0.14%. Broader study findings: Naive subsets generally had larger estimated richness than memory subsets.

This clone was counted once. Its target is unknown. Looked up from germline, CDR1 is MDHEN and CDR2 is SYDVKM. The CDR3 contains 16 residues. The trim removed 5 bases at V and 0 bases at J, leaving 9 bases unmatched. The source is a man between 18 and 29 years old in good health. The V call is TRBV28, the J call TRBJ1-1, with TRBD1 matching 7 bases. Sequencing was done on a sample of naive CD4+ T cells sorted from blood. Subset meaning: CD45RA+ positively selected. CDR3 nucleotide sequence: TGTGCCAGCAGTCCCCCCCGACAGGGCATGAACACTGAAGCTTTCTTT. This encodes CASSPPRQGMNTEAFF.